A single sample gave rise to the 27 T cell receptor beta chains below, sequenced in a study of blood T cell repertoires in COVID-19. Produced via immunoSEQ multiplex PCR; TCRdb's table is partial and in-frame only. This table has fewer than 95,000 clones, 80% to 90% appearing once. Sequenced sample: peripheral blood. The source is a woman at least 80 years old with acute or convalescent COVID-19.

The chain links TRBV19 to TRBJ2-7, with 10 bases that match TRBD1. The V and J ends lost 1 base and 4 bases, in that order; junction bases with no gene match: 1. Germline V gene lookup returns CDR1 LNHDA and CDR2 SQIVND (reference sequence). This CDR3 spans 14 amino acids. CDR3 loop: CASSIGTGGYEQYF. The CDR3 nucleotides are TGTGCCAGTAGTATAGGGACAGGGGGATACGAGCAGTACTTC. Full variable domain (outside the CDR3, taken from reference TRBV19 and TRBJ2-7): DGGITQSPKYLFRKEGQNVTLSCEQNLNHDAMYWYRQDPGQGLRLIYYSQIVNDFQKGDIAEGYSVSREKKESFPLTVTSAQKNPTAFYLCASSIGTGGYEQYFGPGTRLTVT.

The chain uses TRBV5-6 and TRBJ1-1; TRBD1 aligns across 11 bases. Losses at the gene ends were 0 bases for V and 4 bases for J; bases not matched to a gene: 8. Looked up from germline, CDR1 is SGHDT and CDR2 is YYEEEE. CDR3 size: 17 residues. CDR3 protein: CASSLVGQGAGSTEAFF. The CDR3 nucleotides read TGTGCCAGCAGCTTGGTCGGACAGGGGGCAGGGAGCACTGAAGCTTTCTTT.

The rearrangement joins TRBV9 to TRBJ1-1; TRBD1 aligns across 7 bases. The CDR3 covers 14 residues. Trimming took 4 bases from V and 1 from J; bases not matched to a gene: 4. The germline V gene encodes CDR1 SGDLS and CDR2 YYNGEE. For the CDR3, the DNA is TGTGCCAGCAGCAAGAGGACAGGGAACACTGAAGCTTTCTTT. Residues: CASSKRTGNTEAFF. Supplemented by reference TRBV9 and TRBJ1-1, the full variable domain reads DSGVTQTPKHLITATGQRVTLRCSPRSGDLSVYWYQQSLDQGLQFLIQYYNGEERAKGNILERFSAQQFPDLHSELNLSSLELGDSALYFCASSKRTGNTEAFFGQGTRLTVV.

The chain couples TRBV3-1 (or the pseudogene TRBV3-2) to TRBJ1-2; TRBD1 might be the D (6 bases). V was trimmed by 4 bases and J by 0 bases, leaving 12 bases between them. CDR1 LGHDT and CDR2 YNNKEL come from the germline V gene (reference sequence). The CDR3 runs 15 residues. CDR3 region: CASSPLWDTNYGYTF. As DNA, the CDR3 is TGTGCCAGCAGCCCTCTTTGGGACACTAACTATGGCTACACCTTC.

The J gene is TRBJ2-1, the V gene TRBV19; 7 bases align to TRBD2. Germline CDR1 LNHDA, CDR2 SQIVND (reference sequence). The V gene end was trimmed by 9 bases and the J gene end by 6 bases; junction bases not matched to a gene: 8. This CDR3 contains 13 residues. This CDR3 reads CASGGSPANEQFF. The CDR3 DNA reads TGTGCCAGCGGCGGGAGTCCGGCCAATGAGCAGTTCTTC.

The chain joins TRBV19 to TRBJ2-7, with 9 bases that match TRBD1. Germline values: CDR1 LNHDA, CDR2 SQIVND (reference sequence). The CDR3 spans 17 residues. With V trimmed by 5 bases and J by 2 bases, 13 bases remained unmatched. The chain's CDR3 is CASSPHLGQGLTYEQYF. CDR3 sequence (DNA): TGTGCCAGTAGTCCGCACCTTGGACAGGGGTTGACCTACGAGCAGTACTTC. The full variable domain, its missing parts supplied by reference TRBV19 and TRBJ2-7, is DGGITQSPKYLFRKEGQNVTLSCEQNLNHDAMYWYRQDPGQGLRLIYYSQIVNDFQKGDIAEGYSVSREKKESFPLTVTSAQKNPTAFYLCASSPHLGQGLTYEQYFGPGTRLTVT.

The V gene is TRBV27, the J gene TRBJ1-3; D is ambiguous. Trimming stripped 2 bases from V and 1 base from J, with 6 bases between. Per germline, CDR1 MNHEY and CDR2 SMNVEV (reference sequence). CDR3 length: 14 residues. The CDR3 protein is CASSLRGSGNTIYF. The CDR3 coding sequence is TGTGCCAGCAGTTTACGGGGTTCTGGAAACACCATATATTTT.

The chain is built from TRBV20-1 and TRBJ2-1; D unresolved. Trimming shortened V by 3 bases and J by 5 bases, and 8 bases separated the two germline ends. This CDR3 is 12 amino acids long. Per the germline V gene, CDR1 is DFQATT and CDR2 is SNEGSKA (reference sequence). As DNA, the CDR3 is TGCAGTGCTAGTCTTGTTGACAATGAGCAGTTCTTC. Protein sequence: CSASLVDNEQFF.

This rearrangement joins TRBV25-1 to TRBJ1-4; no firm D call. The CDR3 sequence is 13 residues long. V shed 8 bases and J shed 5 bases, with 12 bases lying between them. The germline CDR1 and CDR2 sequences are MGHDK and SYGVNS. In DNA form, the CDR3 reads TGTGCCAGCCGCGACAACGTGAATGAAAAACTGTTTTTT. This encodes CASRDNVNEKLFF.

There are a few counts of this clone. The rearrangement uses TRBV7-8 and TRBJ1-5; D perhaps matches TRBD1 (6 bases). The germline CDR1 and CDR2 sequences are SGHVS and FQNEAQ. The germline V and J ends were trimmed by 5 bases and 5 bases, with 28 bases remaining between them. CDR3 size: 19 residues. CDR3 in amino acids: CASSQLGPWGGRTDQPQHF. CDR3 DNA sequence: TGTGCCAGCAGCCAGTTAGGCCCGTGGGGGGGGCGGACCGATCAGCCCCAGCATTTT.

The gene calls are TRBV5-5 and TRBJ1-2; a possible D gene is TRBD1 (6 bases). The germline gives CDR1 SGHKS, CDR2 YYEKEE (reference sequence). This CDR3 has 14 amino acids. The V end lost 4 bases, the J end lost 6 bases, and 16 bases lay between the germline ends. The CDR3 nucleotides are TGTGCCAGCAGCCCCCGGCAGGGGCAGAATGGCTACACCTTC. It encodes CASSPRQGQNGYTF.

This sequence joins TRBV3-1 (or the pseudogene TRBV3-2) and TRBJ2-2; no clear D. The germline V and J ends were trimmed by 0 bases and 6 bases, with 17 bases remaining between them. The CDR3 has 17 amino acids. The V gene's germline CDR1 is LGHDT and CDR2 YNNKEL (reference sequence). Here the CDR3 reads CASSQDFTWADAGELFF. CDR3 nucleotide sequence: TGTGCCAGCAGCCAAGATTTTACCTGGGCCGACGCCGGGGAGCTGTTTTTT.

This clone was observed once. V gene TRBV6-2 or TRBV6-3 combines with J gene TRBJ1-5; 7 nucleotides agree with TRBD1. CDR1 is MNHEY and CDR2 is SVGEGT in the germline V gene. V lost 5 bases and J lost 4; bases outside the gene matches: 5. CDR3 length equals 14 residues. Written as DNA, the CDR3 is TGTGCCAGCAGTCAGACAGGGCTGAATCAGCCCCAGCATTTT. Translated, it gives CASSQTGLNQPQHF.

This chain joins TRBV11-3 and TRBJ2-7; D call uncertain. CDR3 length: 12 residues. CDR1 is SGHNT, CDR2 YENEEA, per germline. V dropped 1 base and J dropped 9 bases, with 10 bases sitting between them. CDR3 loop: CASSLVLTGQYF. The CDR3 region has the DNA TGTGCCAGCAGCTTAGTACTAACGGGGCAGTACTTC.

This rearrangement joins TRBV10-3 to TRBJ2-1, with 15 nucleotides matching TRBD2. V was pared by 10 bases and J by 5 bases, with 6 bases of the junction left unmatched. Germline assignment: CDR1 ENHRY and CDR2 SYGVKD. This CDR3 has 15 residues. CDR3 region: CATGTSGGNDNEQFF. The CDR3 DNA reads as TGTGCCACGGGGACTAGCGGGGGGAACGACAATGAGCAGTTCTTC.

The gene calls are TRBV30 and TRBJ2-3; the D gene is possibly TRBD2 (5 bases). The germline V gene encodes CDR1 GTSNPN and CDR2 SVGIG (reference sequence). The CDR3 spans 11 residues. Trimming cost V 3 bases and J 6 bases, with 7 bases left between them. The CDR3, as DNA: TGTGCCTGGAGGGCTAGCGATACGCAGTATTTT. Protein sequence: CAWRASDTQYF.

V usage is TRBV2 and J usage is TRBJ1-6; D unresolved. Germline lookup yields CDR1 SNHLY and CDR2 FYNNEI. The CDR3 covers 13 residues. Trimming removed 7 bases from V and 8 bases from J, with 12 bases in between. CDR3 in DNA: TGTGCCAGCAACCGGCAGAGGGATTCACCCCTCCACTTT. This encodes CASNRQRDSPLHF.

A remark on this clone: In the same sample, other DNA sequences code for this CDR3. The rearrangement joins TRBV5-5 to TRBJ1-1; no definite D call. This CDR3 spans 13 amino acids. Per the germline V gene, CDR1 is SGHKS and CDR2 is YYEKEE (reference sequence). V lost 1 base and J 4 bases, leaving 8 bases between the germline ends. CDR3 sequence reads: CASSLTGITEAFF. The CDR3 DNA sequence: TGTGCCAGCAGCTTGACGGGGATCACTGAAGCTTTCTTT.

The rearrangement joins TRBV29-1 to TRBJ2-3, with 7 positions matching TRBD1. Germline assignment: CDR1 SQVTM and CDR2 ANQGSEA. The CDR3 runs to 12 residues. V gave up 6 bases and J gave up 4 bases; unmatched junction bases: 4. CDR3 nucleotides: TGCAGCGTCAGGGGGTACGCAGATACGCAGTATTTT. Protein product: CSVRGYADTQYF.

The chain couples TRBV19 to TRBJ2-7; D is uncertain. The CDR3 sequence is 12 residues long. CDR1 is LNHDA and CDR2 is SQIVND in the germline V gene (reference sequence). V lost 8 bases and J lost 4, with 12 bases in between. Written as DNA, the CDR3 is TGTGCCAGTGCCAGCGAAAGATACGAGCAGTACTTC. Its translation is CASASERYEQYF.

The rearrangement links TRBV30 to TRBJ2-5, with a weak D call TRBD2 (7 bases). The CDR3 totals 12 residues. Trimming left V 6 bases short and J 2 bases short, with 10 bases between. Germline assignment: CDR1 GTSNPN and CDR2 SVGIG (reference sequence). CDR3 residues: CACGGQQETQYF. The CDR3 region has the DNA TGTGCCTGCGGGGGGCAACAAGAGACCCAGTACTTC.

The rearrangement links TRBV19 to TRBJ1-4; 9 nucleotides match TRBD1. The CDR3 sequence is 14 residues long. The V segment lost 5 bases and the J segment 8 bases; nucleotides outside the gene matches: 6. Germline V gene sequence: CDR1 LNHDA, CDR2 SQIVND (reference sequence). CDR3 bases: TGTGCCAGTAGTCTCCGGGACAGGGACGAAAAACTGTTTTTT. Translating gives CASSLRDRDEKLFF.

The genes are TRBV19 and TRBJ2-4, with D possibly TRBD1 on 5 matching bases. The germline V and J ends were trimmed by 7 bases and 1 base, with 11 bases remaining between them. Germline CDR1 reads LNHDA; CDR2 reads SQIVND (reference sequence). The CDR3 runs 14 residues. The CDR3 region has the DNA TGTGCCAGTAATACAGGCTCGGCCAAAAACATTCAGTACTTC. Translation: CASNTGSAKNIQYF.

The chain has TRBV10-3 and TRBJ2-6; the D gene is possibly TRBD2 (6 bases). V lost 0 bases, J lost 0 bases, and 12 bases lay in between. The germline gives CDR1 ENHRY, CDR2 SYGVKD. This CDR3 is 18 amino acids long. The CDR3 DNA sequence: TGTGCCATCAGTGAGTCGGGACTGCAGGGCTCTGGGGCCAACGTCCTGACTTTC. Translating it yields CAISESGLQGSGANVLTF.

This chain links TRBV13 with TRBJ1-1, with D possibly TRBD1 on 5 matching bases. Trimming took off 2 bases at V and 1 base at J, with 8 bases between the two ends. CDR3 length: 14 residues. CDR1 and CDR2 (germline): PRHDT, FYEKMQ (reference sequence). The DNA of the CDR3 is TGTGCCAGCAGCTTATTGGGGGGGAACACTGAAGCTTTCTTT. It translates to CASSLLGGNTEAFF.

This clone appeared a single time. The V and J genes are TRBV6-2 or TRBV6-3 and TRBJ2-5; 12 bases align to TRBD2. This CDR3 contains 16 residues. Germline V lookup: CDR1 MNHEY, CDR2 SVGEGT. V lost 4 bases, J lost 0 bases, and 3 bases stayed unmatched. CDR3: CASSSWTSGDQETQYF. CDR3 bases: TGTGCCAGCAGTTCGTGGACTAGCGGGGACCAAGAGACCCAGTACTTC.

The J gene is TRBJ1-1, the V gene TRBV30; D is possibly TRBD1 (5 bases). This CDR3 contains 13 residues. V was trimmed by 0 bases and J by 4 bases, leaving 9 bases between them. Germline lookup yields CDR1 GTSNPN and CDR2 SVGIG (reference sequence). CDR3 sequence (DNA): TGTGCCTGGAGTGTAAGCCAGGGCACTGAAGCTTTCTTT. Translated: CAWSVSQGTEAFF. Using reference TRBV30 and TRBJ1-1 for the parts outside the CDR3, the full variable domain is SQTIHQWPATLVQPVGSPLSLECTVEGTSNPNLYWYRQAAGRGLQLLFYSVGIGQISSEVPQNLSASRPQDRQFILSSKKLLLSDSGFYLCAWSVSQGTEAFFGQGTRLTVV.